This TCR beta chain stems from a study of cytomegalovirus exposure and HLA in healthy donors. PCR involved 60 Vbeta and 13 Jbeta primers. TCRdb's table, derived via immunoSEQ multiplex PCR, lists solely in-frame clones and lacks some. The repertoire includes some 150,000 clones, 70% to 90% of them detected once, and roughly 2.3% sits in the top ten. This CDR3 has 17 amino acids. CDR1 and CDR2 (germline): SGHRS, YFSETQ. Trimming at V came to 3 bases and at J to 0 bases, leaving 5 bases not matched to a gene. All donors participated as healthy donors of bone marrow. General study findings and limits: Researchers reported in a later analysis that common viral pathogens appeared linked to several top clusters. Testing in vitro showed a few CMV-associated chains specific for CMV antigens. In an earlier analysis, in some 500 donors, most V segments appeared productive either ~87% or ~30% of the time.

In its sample, this clone was seen once. The antigen is unknown. This chain uses TRBV5-1 with TRBJ1-6; TRBD1 matches at 8 bases. The sample taken for sequencing was PBMCs. This receptor was identified in a woman aged 18-35 years in good health and CMV-seronegative. The CDR3, as DNA: TGCGCCAGCAGCTCCAGGACAGGGAGCTCCTATAATTCACCCCTCCACTTT. Translating it yields CASSSRTGSSYNSPLHF. Based on the CDR3 plus reference TRBV5-1 and TRBJ1-6, the full variable domain is KAGVTQTPRYLIKTRGQQVTLSCSPISGHRSVSWYQQTPGQGLQFLFEYFSETQRNKGNFPGRFSGRQFSNSRSEMNVSTLELGDSALYLCASSSRTGSSYNSPLHFGNGTRLTVT.